The 21 T cell receptor beta chains in this list originate from one sample, sequenced in a study of blood T cell repertoires in COVID-19. The assay was immunoSEQ multiplex PCR, and TCRdb's table has in-frame clones only and misses some. The sample lists 80,000 to 95,000 clones; around four fifths were seen once. Sequencing was done on a sample of peripheral blood. The source is a woman older than 75 with acute or convalescent COVID-19.

The chain uses TRBV15 and TRBJ2-7; TRBD1 agrees at 9 bases. With V trimmed by 3 bases and J by 4 bases, 7 bases remained unmatched. Germline lookup yields CDR1 LNHNV and CDR2 YYDKDF (reference sequence). The CDR3 runs 15 residues. This CDR3 is CATSRGGTGIYEQYF. DNA of the CDR3: TGTGCCACCAGCAGGGGAGGGACAGGGATATACGAGCAGTACTTC.

For the CDR3, the DNA is TGTGCCTGGAACACAGGGGGCTACGAGCAGTACTTC. Encoded protein: CAWNTGGYEQYF. The chain carries TRBV30 and TRBJ2-7; 8 bases align to TRBD1. Looked up from germline, CDR1 is GTSNPN and CDR2 is SVGIG (reference sequence). V lost 4 bases, J lost 3 bases, and 2 bases stayed unmatched. This CDR3 contains 12 residues.

With regard to this clone: Relative to the germline gene, one junction end is altered; a read error may explain this. The rearrangement joins TRBV7-3 to TRBJ2-1; D may be TRBD2 (6 bases). Germline CDR1 SGHTA, CDR2 FQGTGA. This CDR3 has 15 amino acids. The CDR3 DNA follows: TGTGCCAGCAGCCGGATGGGGGGATCCTTCAATGAGCAGTTCTTC. Its translation is CASSRMGGSFNEQFF.

This clone was counted between two and nine times. V is TRBV6-2 or TRBV6-3 and J is TRBJ2-6, with TRBD1 matching 7 bases. Germline loops: CDR1 MNHEY, CDR2 SVGEGT. This CDR3 has 18 residues. V shed 5 bases, J shed 0 bases, and the junction held 10 bases outside the gene matches. The CDR3 DNA reads as TGTGCCAGCAGTACCCTACAGGGGCTCTCCTCTGGGGCCAACGTCCTGACTTTC. This translates into CASSTLQGLSSGANVLTF.

This CDR3 reads CASSIDSIVYGYTF. In DNA form, the CDR3 reads TGTGCCAGCAGCATCGACAGCATCGTCTATGGCTACACCTTC. The rearrangement uses TRBV5-4 and TRBJ1-2, with a tentative D call TRBD1 (5 bases). The germline CDR1 and CDR2 sequences are SGHNT and YYREEE (reference sequence). Trimming left V 4 bases short and J 4 bases short, with 14 bases between. The CDR3 is 14 residues long.

V and J are TRBV6-5 and TRBJ2-5, with D maybe TRBD1 (6 bases). Trimming removed 0 bases from V and 2 bases from J, with 13 bases in between. CDR1 and CDR2 from the germline V gene are MNHEY and SVGAGI. The CDR3 is 16 residues long. This CDR3 is CASSYSYRVGQETQYF. CDR3 sequence (DNA): TGTGCCAGCAGTTACTCTTACAGGGTGGGGCAAGAGACCCAGTACTTC.

The chain employs TRBV12-5 and TRBJ2-2; perhaps TRBD1 as D (6 bases). CDR1 LGHNT and CDR2 FRNRAP come from the germline V gene. Trimming pared 5 bases from V and 4 bases from J, leaving 14 bases between. This CDR3 has 15 amino acids. CDR3 bases: TGTGCTAGTGGTCTCATGACAGGCTTCACCGGGGAGCTGTTTTTT. This sequence encodes CASGLMTGFTGELFF.

This clone has a handful of counts. The gene calls are TRBV7-8 and TRBJ1-6, with 7 bases matching TRBD1. The germline V gene encodes CDR1 SGHVS and CDR2 FQNEAQ. CDR3 length: 14 residues. After removal of 4 bases from V and 5 bases from J, the junction contained 2 bases not matched to a gene. CDR3 sequence reads: CASSYGTDNSPLHF. The CDR3 region has the DNA TGTGCCAGCAGCTACGGGACAGATAATTCACCCCTCCACTTT.

The CDR3 bases are TGTGCCAGCAGCCCATTTGAGGGAGTTGGGACCGGGGAGCTGTTTTTT. It yields the protein CASSPFEGVGTGELFF. The gene calls are TRBV11-3 and TRBJ2-2, with D possibly being TRBD2 (5 bases). Germline V gives CDR1 SGHNT, CDR2 YENEEA. V lost 5 bases, J lost 5 bases, and 18 bases lay in between. This CDR3 is 16 amino acids long.

The gene calls are TRBV25-1 and TRBJ1-2, with D tentatively TRBD1 (5 bases). This CDR3 comprises 12 residues. Per the germline V gene, CDR1 is MGHDK and CDR2 is SYGVNS. V lost 3 bases and J lost 5, with 7 bases in between. The CDR3 region has the DNA TGTGCCAGCAGTGAGCGGGGGTATGGCTACACCTTC. Translation: CASSERGYGYTF.

This clone was picked up one time. V usage is TRBV5-4 and J usage is TRBJ2-3; D unresolved. CDR3 length equals 14 residues. Germline CDR1 SGHNT, CDR2 YYREEE (reference sequence). V gave up 3 bases and J gave up 2 bases, with 10 bases separating them. The chain's CDR3 is CASSSMSLTDTQYF. The CDR3 region has the DNA TGTGCCAGCAGCTCCATGAGCCTCACAGATACGCAGTATTTT.

V is TRBV18 and J is TRBJ2-3; a weak D match, TRBD1 (5 bases). The CDR3 has 14 residues. CDR1 is KGHSH, CDR2 LQKENI, per germline. Trimming pared 4 bases from V and 4 bases from J, leaving 12 bases between. CDR3 coding DNA: TGTGCCAGCTCACTATATACAGGCGCAGATACGCAGTATTTT. It is translated as CASSLYTGADTQYF.

The chain combines TRBV27 with TRBJ2-3; 9 bases agree with TRBD1. CDR3 size: 15 residues. The J segment lost 4 bases and the V segment lost 2 bases, leaving 4 bases of the junction unmatched. Germline values: CDR1 MNHEY, CDR2 SMNVEV (reference sequence). CDR3 residues: CASSLGDRVADTQYF. The CDR3 DNA sequence: TGTGCCAGCAGTTTAGGGGACAGGGTAGCAGATACGCAGTATTTT.

The J gene is TRBJ1-4, the V gene TRBV29-1; D is perhaps TRBD1 (5 bases). Trimming pared 6 bases from V and 8 bases from J, leaving 10 bases between. Per the germline V gene, CDR1 is SQVTM and CDR2 is ANQGSEA. There are 11 residues in the CDR3. The CDR3 DNA sequence: TGCAGCGTCAGGGTGGGGGAAAAACTGTTTTTT. Translation: CSVRVGEKLFF.

CDR3 DNA: TGTGCCAGCAGCGTGGGTACAGCTAATGAAAAACTGTTTTTT. Encoded protein: CASSVGTANEKLFF. V is TRBV9 and J is TRBJ1-4; D gene ambiguous. Germline CDR1 SGDLS, CDR2 YYNGEE. The CDR3 length is 14 residues. The V gene lost 2 bases and the J gene lost 3 bases, with 8 bases spanning the gap.

This clone was counted only a few times. This sequence joins TRBV19 and TRBJ1-5; D gene uncertain. Trimming shortened V by 6 bases and J by 2 bases, and 14 bases separated the two germline ends. This CDR3 region has 15 residues. Germline V lookup: CDR1 LNHDA, CDR2 SQIVND (reference sequence). The CDR3 protein is CASSLVSIGNQPQHF. CDR3 bases: TGTGCCAGTAGCCTAGTGAGTATTGGCAATCAGCCCCAGCATTTT.

This clone was seen once. CDR3 sequence (DNA): TGTGCCAGCAGTGAATTCGGAACAGCACGAGAAGCTTTCTTT. Its translation is CASSEFGTAREAFF. This chain joins TRBV2 and TRBJ1-1; D uncertain. Deletions cut 2 bases from V and 8 bases from J, with 15 bases between. This CDR3 contains 14 residues. The germline CDR1 and CDR2 sequences are SNHLY and FYNNEI. Based on the CDR3 plus reference TRBV2 and TRBJ1-1, the full variable domain is EPEVTQTPSHQVTQMGQEVILRCVPISNHLYFYWYRQILGQKVEFLVSFYNNEISEKSEIFDDQFSVERPDGSNFTLKIRSTKLEDSAMYFCASSEFGTAREAFFGQGTRLTVV.

The genes are TRBV4-1 and TRBJ2-1; perhaps TRBD1 as D (6 bases). CDR3 length equals 17 residues. V lost 2 bases to trimming and J lost 0 bases, with 14 bases between them. The germline CDR1 and CDR2 sequences are MGHRA and YSYEKL. CDR3: CASSQSGTLSSYNEQFF. The CDR3 region has the DNA TGCGCCAGCAGCCAATCCGGGACACTGAGCTCCTACAATGAGCAGTTCTTC.

V gene TRBV4-2 combines with J gene TRBJ2-7, with 10 bases identical to TRBD1. Looked up from germline, CDR1 is LGHNA and CDR2 is YNFKEQ. V lost 4 bases to trimming and J lost 3 bases; unmatched junction nucleotides: 6. The CDR3 has 15 residues. CDR3 sequence (DNA): TGTGCCAGCAGCCCCCCCGGGACAGGGGTCTACGAGCAGTACTTC. Protein: CASSPPGTGVYEQYF.

The rearrangement links TRBV10-3 to TRBJ2-3; 9 bases fit TRBD1. The CDR3 spans 15 residues. In germline, CDR1 is ENHRY, CDR2 SYGVKD. Trimming took 0 bases from V and 6 from J; bases not matched to a gene: 4. The CDR3 region is CAISESQGAGDTQYF. The CDR3 coding sequence is TGTGCCATCAGTGAGTCACAGGGGGCAGGTGATACGCAGTATTTT.

The chain recombines TRBV7-2 with TRBJ2-1; 7 nucleotides align to TRBD1. The CDR3 is made up of 15 amino acids. V dropped 5 bases and J dropped 9; count of bases not matched to a gene: 13. Germline CDR1 SGHTA, CDR2 FQGNSA. CDR3 residues: CASSMDRLLYGEQFF. CDR3 DNA sequence: TGTGCCAGCAGCATGGACAGGCTACTTTACGGTGAGCAGTTCTTC.